The 21 T cell receptor beta chains given below trace back to one sample, sequenced in a study of blood T cell repertoires in COVID-19 (dated by TCRdb to 2018 to 2021). Library construction relied on the immunoSEQ multiplex PCR assay. Entries here come from immuneACCESS through TCRdb and include only in-frame sequences with V and J called. Some clones fail to appear in such tables; in the studies checked, an unresolved V gene covers under half of the shortfall, and the cause of the remainder is unknown. Recorded for this sample are some 130,000 clones; 84% of them occurred a single time. Together, the top ten hold about 15% of the sample. The sample comprised peripheral blood. These TCRs come from a woman older than 75 with acute or convalescent COVID-19.

V and J are TRBV4-1 and TRBJ2-2, with 7 nucleotides matching TRBD2. The germline gives CDR1 MGHRA, CDR2 YSYEKL. The CDR3 contains 16 residues. Trimming cost V 4 bases and J 3 bases; bases outside gene matches: 8. The CDR3 DNA is TGCGCCAGCAGCCTCACTGGCGGGAGCGACACCGGGGAGCTGTTTTTT. Its translation is CASSLTGGSDTGELFF.

The chain combines TRBV10-1 with TRBJ1-2; 7 bases are a match to TRBD1. Germline V CDR1 and CDR2: WNHNN, SYGVQD (reference sequence). V shed 3 bases and J 3 bases; nucleotides not matched to a gene: 1. The CDR3 loop spans 13 amino acids. The CDR3 region has the DNA TGCGCCAGCAGTGACAGGGGGGACTATGGCTACACCTTC. This encodes CASSDRGDYGYTF.

The rearrangement joins TRBV29-1 to TRBJ2-7; no reliable D call. Germline values: CDR1 SQVTM, CDR2 ANQGSEA. Trimming shortened V by 0 bases and J by 2 bases, and 8 bases separated the two germline ends. CDR3 length equals 13 residues. CDR3 nucleotide sequence: TGCAGCGTTGAAGATCCGACAACCTACGAGCAGTACTTC. Protein sequence: CSVEDPTTYEQYF.

A single count supports this clone. V is TRBV29-1 and J is TRBJ1-3; TRBD1 is a possible D gene (5 bases). This CDR3 is 13 amino acids long. Germline-derived CDR1 and CDR2 are SQVTM and ANQGSEA. The V end lost 4 bases, the J end lost 4 bases, and 11 bases lay between the germline ends. The CDR3 spells CSVAAGNGNTIYF. The CDR3 DNA reads TGCAGCGTTGCTGCAGGGAACGGAAACACCATATATTTT.

The chain is built from TRBV7-2 and TRBJ2-3, with 12 bases aligning to TRBD2. Germline trimming cut 6 bases from V and 5 bases from J; bases unmatched to any gene: 6. This CDR3 is built from 15 residues. The V gene's germline CDR1 is SGHTA and CDR2 FQGNSA. The CDR3 DNA follows: TGTGCCAGCAGGCTAGCGGGGGGGCTTGGAGATACGCAGTATTTT. It encodes CASRLAGGLGDTQYF.

This chain connects TRBV5-5 to TRBJ1-1; unclear D gene. V lost 0 bases and J lost 1, with 10 bases in between. Germline CDR1 SGHKS, CDR2 YYEKEE (reference sequence). CDR3 size: 15 residues. The CDR3: CASSLVIGRNTEAFF. CDR3 DNA: TGTGCCAGCAGCTTGGTCATCGGGAGGAACACTGAAGCTTTCTTT.

The chain uses TRBV10-3 and TRBJ2-7, with TRBD1 matching over 7 bases. V lost 5 bases to trimming and J lost 6 bases; unmatched junction nucleotides: 16. The CDR3 has 16 amino acids. CDR1 is ENHRY and CDR2 is SYGVKD in the germline V gene. CDR3 nucleotide sequence: TGTGCCATCAGTAACTCCGGGACAGAGGGGCTCCTCGAGCAGTACTTC. Translating it yields CAISNSGTEGLLEQYF.

Concerning this clone: A clone one base away is much larger, so this may be a read error. Within the sample, other DNA sequences also encode this same CDR3. CDR3 sequence: CASSGTGSTEAFF. DNA for the CDR3: TGTGCCAGCAGCGGGACAGGGAGCACTGAAGCTTTCTTT. This sequence joins TRBV9 and TRBJ1-1, with 8 nucleotides matching TRBD1. V was clipped by 3 bases and J by 4 bases; unmatched bases: 2. CDR1 and CDR2 (germline): SGDLS, YYNGEE. CDR3 size: 13 residues.

The CDR3, as DNA: TGTGCCAGCAGTGAAGCAGCGGGCCCTAGAGGCTACGAGCAGTACTTC. Protein product: CASSEAAGPRGYEQYF. V and J are TRBV6-1 and TRBJ2-7, with D possibly being TRBD2 (6 bases). Trimming removed 0 bases at V and 3 bases at J, with 15 bases between. In germline, CDR1 is MNHNS, CDR2 SASEGT. The CDR3 is made up of 16 amino acids.

This sequence joins TRBV10-1 and TRBJ2-7; 7 bases fit TRBD1. Germline CDR1 reads WNHNN; CDR2 reads SYGVQD (reference sequence). J gave up 6 bases and V 7 bases, and 15 bases lay outside the gene matches. This CDR3 has 15 amino acids. In DNA, the CDR3 is TGCGCCAGCACTGAAAGGAAGACAGGGATGGGCGAGCAGTACTTC. Translated, it gives CASTERKTGMGEQYF.

The CDR3 protein is CASSLAGGPSYGYTF. CDR3 bases: TGCGCCAGCAGCTTGGCCGGGGGGCCGTCCTATGGCTACACCTTC. This rearrangement joins TRBV5-1 to TRBJ1-2; tentative D call: TRBD1 (6 bases). The CDR3 covers 15 residues. Germline V CDR1 and CDR2: SGHRS, YFSETQ. V lost 0 bases and J lost 4, with 13 bases in between.

The chain combines TRBV4-1 with TRBJ2-7, with 7 nucleotides matching TRBD1. There are 13 residues in the CDR3. The germline V gene has CDR1 MGHRA and CDR2 YSYEKL. Unmatched junction bases numbered 3, after V lost 5 bases and J lost 2 bases. CDR3 protein: CASSGDSTYEQYF. DNA of the CDR3: TGCGCCAGCAGCGGGGACAGCACCTACGAGCAGTACTTC.

The gene calls are TRBV10-2 and TRBJ2-7, with 11 nucleotides matching TRBD2. CDR1 is WSHSY, CDR2 SAAADI, per germline. The J segment lost 6 bases and the V segment lost 7 bases, leaving 8 bases of the junction unmatched. The CDR3 is 14 amino acids. This chain's CDR3 is CASKLAGEAPEQYF. The CDR3 DNA follows: TGCGCCAGCAAACTAGCGGGAGAGGCCCCCGAGCAGTACTTC.

CDR3 protein: CASSEAGQGAYGYTF. The CDR3 nucleotides read TGTGCCAGCAGTGAGGCCGGACAGGGGGCCTATGGCTACACCTTC. The V gene is TRBV6-1, the J gene TRBJ1-2; 11 bases are a match to TRBD1. The CDR3 loop spans 15 amino acids. The V gene end was trimmed by 3 bases and the J gene end by 4 bases; junction bases not matched to a gene: 4. The germline V gene has CDR1 MNHNS and CDR2 SASEGT.

V gene TRBV7-2 combines with J gene TRBJ1-2; TRBD1 is a possible D gene (6 bases). There are 14 residues in the CDR3. Germline lookup yields CDR1 SGHTA and CDR2 FQGNSA. With 2 bases removed from V and 4 bases from J, the gap between germline ends came to 11 bases. The CDR3 protein is CASSLRGGLYGYTF. CDR3 DNA sequence: TGTGCCAGCAGCTTAAGGGGGGGGCTCTATGGCTACACCTTC.

The V and J genes are TRBV19 and TRBJ1-5, with D possibly TRBD1 on 5 matching bases. The CDR3 runs 13 residues. The germline V gene encodes CDR1 LNHDA and CDR2 SQIVND (reference sequence). Trimming took off 6 bases at V and 5 bases at J, with 11 bases between the two ends. Here the CDR3 DNA reads TGTGCCAGTAGCAAGCAGGGTGATCAGCCCCAGCATTTT. Translated, it gives CASSKQGDQPQHF.

The chain has TRBV7-9 and TRBJ2-7; the D is unclear. Germline CDR1 SEHNR, CDR2 FQNEAQ (reference sequence). The CDR3 is 12 residues long. The V and J ends lost 2 bases and 6 bases respectively, with 8 bases between them. The CDR3 DNA reads TGTGCCAGCAGCTTAACCGGGTTCGAGCAGTACTTC. Translation gives CASSLTGFEQYF.

The chain joins TRBV21-1 to TRBJ1-6; the D segment call TRBD1 is taken from the table without a DNA check. TRBV21-1 is listed as a pseudogene. The CDR3 totals 18 residues. The CDR3 region has the DNA TGTGCCAGCTCCTATCCAAAGCCAGGGGGCGACCGGAATTCACCCCTCCACTTT. The encoded protein is CASSYPKPGGDRNSPLHF.

The chain uses TRBV7-9 and TRBJ2-7; 10 bases are shared with TRBD1. This CDR3 is 14 amino acids long. Germline CDR1 and CDR2: SEHNR and FQNEAQ (reference sequence). The CDR3 region is CASTFHAGAGQGSV. CDR3 coding DNA: TGTGCCAGCACCTTTCATGCGGGAGCGGGACAGGGGTCGGTC.

The rearrangement joins TRBV2 to TRBJ2-2; 7 bases are a match to TRBD1. Trimming removed 6 bases from V and 3 bases from J; junction bases left unmatched: 4. Germline CDR1 is SNHLY and CDR2 is FYNNEI. This CDR3 has 14 amino acids. This CDR3 is CASRAGTDTGELFF. Written as DNA, the CDR3 is TGTGCCAGCAGGGCCGGGACAGACACCGGGGAGCTGTTTTTT.

This chain joins TRBV19 and TRBJ1-6; 9 nucleotides line up with TRBD1. This CDR3 is built from 14 residues. The germline gives CDR1 LNHDA, CDR2 SQIVND (reference sequence). V shed 8 bases and J 6 bases; nucleotides not matched to a gene: 5. The CDR3: CASSRTGVNSPLHF. In DNA, the CDR3 is TGTGCCAGTTCACGGACAGGGGTTAATTCACCCCTCCACTTT.